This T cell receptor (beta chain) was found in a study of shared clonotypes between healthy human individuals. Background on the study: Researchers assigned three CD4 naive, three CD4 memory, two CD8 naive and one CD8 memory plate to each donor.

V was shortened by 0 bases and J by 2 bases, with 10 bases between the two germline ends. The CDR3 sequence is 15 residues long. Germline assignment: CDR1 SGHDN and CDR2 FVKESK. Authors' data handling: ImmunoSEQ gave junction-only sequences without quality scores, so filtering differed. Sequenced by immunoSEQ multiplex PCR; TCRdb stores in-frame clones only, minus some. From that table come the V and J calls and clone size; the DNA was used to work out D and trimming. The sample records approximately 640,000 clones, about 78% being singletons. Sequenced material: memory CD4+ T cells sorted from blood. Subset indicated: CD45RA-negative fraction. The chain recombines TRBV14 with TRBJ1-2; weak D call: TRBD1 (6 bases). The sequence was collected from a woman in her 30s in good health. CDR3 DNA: TGTGCCAGCAGCCAAGACGGGACACAAAACTATGGCTACACCTTC. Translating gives CASSQDGTQNYGYTF.